The T cell receptor beta chain under discussion was sequenced for a study of shared clonotypes between healthy human individuals. This clone was observed a single time. The V gene end was trimmed by 2 bases and the J gene end by 5 bases; junction bases not matched to a gene: 5. The germline V gene encodes CDR1 SQVTM and CDR2 ANQGSEA. This CDR3 region has 14 residues. Clones were sequenced by immunoSEQ multiplex PCR, and TCRdb holds only the in-frame ones, with some missing. The repertoire holds around 690,000 clones, with 90% as singletons. The chain recombines TRBV29-1 with TRBJ2-7, with TRBD2 identical over 11 bases. Sequencing used memory CD8+ T cells from PBMCs. Subset defined: CD45RO+ cells pooled with CCR7-negative TemRA cells. This TCR derives from a man in his late teens or twenties in good health. Some clones in this sample may be carry-over from other donors' samples. CDR3 region: CSVERLAGGNEQYF. Written as DNA, the CDR3 is TGCAGCGTTGAACGGCTAGCGGGAGGTAACGAGCAGTACTTC.